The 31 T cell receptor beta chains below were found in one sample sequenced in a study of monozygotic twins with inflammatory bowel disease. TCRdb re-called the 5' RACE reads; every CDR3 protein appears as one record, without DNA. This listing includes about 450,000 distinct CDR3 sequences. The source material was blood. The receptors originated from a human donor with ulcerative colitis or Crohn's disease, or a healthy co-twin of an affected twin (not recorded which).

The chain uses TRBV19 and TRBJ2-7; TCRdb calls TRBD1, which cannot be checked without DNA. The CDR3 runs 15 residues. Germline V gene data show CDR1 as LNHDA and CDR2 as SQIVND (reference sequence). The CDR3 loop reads CASSMGAQQGYEQYF.

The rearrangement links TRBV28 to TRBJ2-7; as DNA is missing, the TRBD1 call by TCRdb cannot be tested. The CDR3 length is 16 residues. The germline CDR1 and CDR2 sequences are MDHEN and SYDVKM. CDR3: CASSPNRWPSTYEQYF. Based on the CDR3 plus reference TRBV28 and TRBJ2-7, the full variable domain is DVKVTQSSRYLVKRTGEKVFLECVQDMDHENMFWYRQDPGLGLRLIYFSYDVKMKEKGDIPEGYSVSREKKERFSLILESASTNQTSMYLCASSPNRWPSTYEQYFGPGTRLTVT.

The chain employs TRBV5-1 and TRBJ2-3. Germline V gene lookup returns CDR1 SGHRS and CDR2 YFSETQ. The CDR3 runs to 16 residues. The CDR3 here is CASSLLRGPSTDTQYF.

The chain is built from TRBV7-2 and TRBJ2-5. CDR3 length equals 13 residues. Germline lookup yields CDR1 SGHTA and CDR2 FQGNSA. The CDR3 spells CASSSGFRETQYF.

The chain's CDR3 is CASSPRGLATDTQYF. V gene TRBV7-2 combines with J gene TRBJ2-3. The CDR3 consists of 15 residues. Per the germline V gene, CDR1 is SGHTA and CDR2 is FQGNSA.

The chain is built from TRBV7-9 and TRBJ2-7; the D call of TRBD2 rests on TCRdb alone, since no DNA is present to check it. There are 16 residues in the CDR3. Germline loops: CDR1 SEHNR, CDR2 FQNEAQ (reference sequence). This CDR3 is CASRIFSGGTQYEQYF.

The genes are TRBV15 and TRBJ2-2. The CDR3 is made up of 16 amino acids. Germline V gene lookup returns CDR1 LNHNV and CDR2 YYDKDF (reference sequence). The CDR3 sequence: CATSRDRWMNTGELFF.

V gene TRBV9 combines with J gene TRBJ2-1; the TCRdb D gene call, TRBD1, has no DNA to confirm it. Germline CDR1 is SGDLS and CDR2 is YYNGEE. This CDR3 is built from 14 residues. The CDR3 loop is CASSVAGGNNEQFF.

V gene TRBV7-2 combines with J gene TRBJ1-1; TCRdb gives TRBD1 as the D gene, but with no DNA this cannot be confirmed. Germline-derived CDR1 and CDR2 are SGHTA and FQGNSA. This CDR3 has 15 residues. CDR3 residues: CASSRQGARDTEAFF. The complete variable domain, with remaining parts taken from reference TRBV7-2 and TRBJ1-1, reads GAGVSQSPSNKVTEKGKDVELRCDPISGHTALYWYRQSLGQGLEFLIYFQGNSAPDKSGLPSDRFSAERTGGSVSTLTIQRTQQEDSAVYLCASSRQGARDTEAFFGQGTRLTVV.

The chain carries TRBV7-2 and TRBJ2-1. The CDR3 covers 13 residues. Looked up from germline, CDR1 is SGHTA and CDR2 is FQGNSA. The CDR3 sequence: CASSSTDYNEQFF.

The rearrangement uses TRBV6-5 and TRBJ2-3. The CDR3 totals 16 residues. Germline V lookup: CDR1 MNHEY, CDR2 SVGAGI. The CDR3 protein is CASRLFEGWGTDTQYF.

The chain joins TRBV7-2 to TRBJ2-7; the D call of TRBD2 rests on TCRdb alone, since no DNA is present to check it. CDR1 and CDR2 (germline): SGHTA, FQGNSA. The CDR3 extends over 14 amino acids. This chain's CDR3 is CASSDSGGGSEQYF. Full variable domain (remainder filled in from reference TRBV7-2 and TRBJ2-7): GAGVSQSPSNKVTEKGKDVELRCDPISGHTALYWYRQSLGQGLEFLIYFQGNSAPDKSGLPSDRFSAERTGGSVSTLTIQRTQQEDSAVYLCASSDSGGGSEQYFGPGTRLTVT.

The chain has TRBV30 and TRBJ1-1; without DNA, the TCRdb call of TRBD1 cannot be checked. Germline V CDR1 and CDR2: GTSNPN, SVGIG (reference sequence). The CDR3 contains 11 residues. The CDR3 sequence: CAYLGGTEAFF.

The CDR3: CASSLEAASVEKLFF. The rearrangement uses TRBV5-1 and TRBJ1-4. This CDR3 region has 15 residues. Germline V CDR1 and CDR2: SGHRS, YFSETQ.

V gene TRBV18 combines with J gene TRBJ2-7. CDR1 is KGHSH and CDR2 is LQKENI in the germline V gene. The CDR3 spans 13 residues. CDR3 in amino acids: CASSPSFTYEQYF.

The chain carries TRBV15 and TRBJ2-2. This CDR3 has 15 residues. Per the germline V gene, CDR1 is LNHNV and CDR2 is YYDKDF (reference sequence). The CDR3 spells CATSRDGANTGELFF. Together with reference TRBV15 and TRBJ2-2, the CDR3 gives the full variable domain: DAMVIQNPRYQVTQFGKPVTLSCSQTLNHNVMYWYQQKSSQAPKLLFHYYDKDFNNEADTPDNFQSRRPNTSFCFLDIRSPGLGDTAMYLCATSRDGANTGELFFGEGSRLTVL.

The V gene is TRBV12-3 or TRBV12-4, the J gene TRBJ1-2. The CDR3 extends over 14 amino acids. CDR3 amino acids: CASRRSGGPYGYTF.

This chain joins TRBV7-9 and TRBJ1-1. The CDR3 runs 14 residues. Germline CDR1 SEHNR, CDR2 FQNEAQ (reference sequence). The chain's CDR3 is CASSRLGRGTEAFF.

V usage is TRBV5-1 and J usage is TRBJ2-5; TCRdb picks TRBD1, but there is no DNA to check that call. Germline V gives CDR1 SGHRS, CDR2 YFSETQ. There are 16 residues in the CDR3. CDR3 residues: CASSLAVRQGDRIQYF. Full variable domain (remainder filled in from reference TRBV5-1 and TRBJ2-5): KAGVTQTPRYLIKTRGQQVTLSCSPISGHRSVSWYQQTPGQGLQFLFEYFSETQRNKGNFPGRFSGRQFSNSRSEMNVSTLELGDSALYLCASSLAVRQGDRIQYFGPGTRLLVL.

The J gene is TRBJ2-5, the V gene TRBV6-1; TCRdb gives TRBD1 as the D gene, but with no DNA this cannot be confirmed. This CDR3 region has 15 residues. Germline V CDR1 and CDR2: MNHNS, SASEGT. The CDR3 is CASRTQGADQETQYF.

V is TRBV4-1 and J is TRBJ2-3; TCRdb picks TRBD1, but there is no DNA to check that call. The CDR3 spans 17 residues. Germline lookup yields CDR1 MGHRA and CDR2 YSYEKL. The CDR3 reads CASSLVRSGGQTDTQYF.

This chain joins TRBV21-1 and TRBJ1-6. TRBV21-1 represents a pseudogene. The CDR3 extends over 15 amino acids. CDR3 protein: CASSTNTAANSPLHF.

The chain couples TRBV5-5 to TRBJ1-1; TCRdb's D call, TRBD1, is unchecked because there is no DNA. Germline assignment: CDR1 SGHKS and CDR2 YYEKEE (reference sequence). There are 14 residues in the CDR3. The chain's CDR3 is CASSSRVVNFEAFF.

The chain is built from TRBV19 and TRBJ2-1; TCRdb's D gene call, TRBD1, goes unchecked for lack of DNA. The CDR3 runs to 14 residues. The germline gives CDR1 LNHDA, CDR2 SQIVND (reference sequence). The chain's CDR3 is CASTRGQNINEQFF. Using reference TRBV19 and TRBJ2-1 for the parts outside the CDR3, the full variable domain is DGGITQSPKYLFRKEGQNVTLSCEQNLNHDAMYWYRQDPGQGLRLIYYSQIVNDFQKGDIAEGYSVSREKKESFPLTVTSAQKNPTAFYLCASTRGQNINEQFFGPGTRLTVL.

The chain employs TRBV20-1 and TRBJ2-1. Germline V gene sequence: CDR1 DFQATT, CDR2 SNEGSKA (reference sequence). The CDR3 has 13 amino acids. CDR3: CSARRTPTNEQFF.

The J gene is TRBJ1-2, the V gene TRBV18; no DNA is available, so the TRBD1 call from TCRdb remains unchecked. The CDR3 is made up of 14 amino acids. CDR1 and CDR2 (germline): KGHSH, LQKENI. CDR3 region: CASSPPGARYGYTF.

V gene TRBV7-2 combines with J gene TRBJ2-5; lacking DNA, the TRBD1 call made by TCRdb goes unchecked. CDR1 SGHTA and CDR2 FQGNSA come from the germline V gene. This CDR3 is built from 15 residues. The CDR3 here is CASSFDRGVGETQYF.

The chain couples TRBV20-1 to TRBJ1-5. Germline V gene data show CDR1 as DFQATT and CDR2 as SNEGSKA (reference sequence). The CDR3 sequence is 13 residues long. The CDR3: CSAIDRSNQPQHF.

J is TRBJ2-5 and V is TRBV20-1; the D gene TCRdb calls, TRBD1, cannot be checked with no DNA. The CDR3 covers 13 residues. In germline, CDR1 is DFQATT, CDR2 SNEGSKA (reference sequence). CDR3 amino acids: CSATGTREETQYF.

The CDR3 sequence is CASRTSGATYEQYF. This rearrangement joins TRBV12-3 or TRBV12-4 to TRBJ2-7; lacking DNA, the TRBD2 call made by TCRdb goes unchecked. The CDR3 has 14 residues.

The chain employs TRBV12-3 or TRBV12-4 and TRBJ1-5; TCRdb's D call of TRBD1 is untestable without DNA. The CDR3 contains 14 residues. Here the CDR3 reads CASRAGTRGQPQHF.